This TCR beta chain was identified during a study of blood T cell repertoires in COVID-19. Study summary: Samples of COVID-19 (acute and convalescent) were obtained from the United States, Italy and Spain. T cells, B-cell-depleted T cells, or PBMCs provided the cDNA or gDNA that served as material.

Original handling: Using reference gene primer amplification, nucleated cell counts were estimated. Clones were sequenced by immunoSEQ multiplex PCR, and TCRdb holds only the in-frame ones, with some missing. For V, J and clone size, that table is used; D and trimming come from the DNA. The sample comprises about 49,000 clones, approximately 90% of which are singletons, and 2.5% to 3.5% rests with the top ten. This clonotype was sampled from a human donor in a cohort sampled during active COVID-19. Sequencing was performed on peripheral blood.

The CDR3 loop reads CASSMRSGGTSTDTQYF. Here the CDR3 DNA reads TGTGCCAGTAGTATGCGCTCCGGAGGCACGAGCACAGATACGCAGTATTTT. The rearrangement joins TRBV19 to TRBJ2-3, with D possibly TRBD2 on 5 matching bases. CDR3 length: 17 amino acids. Germline values: CDR1 LNHDA, CDR2 SQIVND (reference sequence). V dropped 3 bases and J dropped 0 bases, with 16 bases sitting between them.